Following are 13 T cell receptor beta chains from one sample sequenced in a study of cytomegalovirus exposure and HLA in healthy donors. TCRdb keeps only in-frame clones here, not all; method: immunoSEQ multiplex PCR. The sample includes about 160,000 clones, more than 75% of them seen just once. Sequenced sample: PBMCs. These TCRs come from a man in his late teens or twenties in good health and CMV-seronegative.

The V call is TRBV4-1, the J call TRBJ1-5, with D possibly being TRBD1 (6 bases). The CDR3 has 15 residues. Germline CDR1 MGHRA, CDR2 YSYEKL. Trimming took off 2 bases at V and 0 bases at J, with 8 bases between the two ends. CDR3 DNA sequence: TGCGCCAGCAGCCAAAACAGGGATAGCAATCAGCCCCAGCATTTT. Encoded protein: CASSQNRDSNQPQHF.

The rearrangement links TRBV11-2 to TRBJ2-7; 8 bases fit TRBD1. The CDR3 sequence is 16 residues long. The germline gives CDR1 SGHAT, CDR2 FQNNGV. Trimming took 1 base from V and 0 from J; bases not matched to a gene: 5. DNA for the CDR3: TGTGCCAGCAGCTTAGGACAGGGGAGCGGCTCCTACGAGCAGTACGTC. It yields the protein CASSLGQGSGSYEQYV.

The CDR3 DNA reads as TGTGCCAGCAGTGGCCTGAGGGACAGACAAGAGACCCAGTACTTC. It codes for CASSGLRDRQETQYF. V is TRBV2 and J is TRBJ2-5; 7 nucleotides line up with TRBD1. Germline V lookup: CDR1 SNHLY, CDR2 FYNNEI. The J segment lost 2 bases and the V segment lost 4 bases, leaving 7 bases of the junction unmatched. The CDR3 totals 15 residues.

In its sample, this clone was seen once. The gene calls are TRBV7-9 and TRBJ1-2; 7 bases are shared with TRBD1. V lost 4 bases to trimming and J lost 13 bases; unmatched junction nucleotides: 6. This CDR3 has 11 residues. Germline CDR1 and CDR2: SEHNR and FQNEAQ (reference sequence). CDR3 in amino acids: CASSSRGSTTF. The CDR3 DNA is TGTGCCAGCAGCTCCAGGGGGTCCACCACCTTC.

The chain links TRBV2 to TRBJ1-4; TRBD1 is a possible D gene (6 bases). Germline values: CDR1 SNHLY, CDR2 FYNNEI. There are 13 residues in the CDR3. CDR3 bases: TGTGCTTTCCTAGAGGGGGAAAATGAAAAACTGTTTTTT. Translated: CAFLEGENEKLFF.

The J gene is TRBJ1-4, the V gene TRBV27; TRBD1 might be the D (6 bases). CDR1 and CDR2 (germline): MNHEY, SMNVEV (reference sequence). CDR3 length equals 14 residues. V gave up 5 bases and J gave up 8 bases, with 15 bases separating them. The DNA of the CDR3 is TGTGCCAGCAGTCGGACAGTCTCAGGCGAAAAACTGTTTTTT. It translates to CASSRTVSGEKLFF.

J is TRBJ1-1 and V is TRBV6-1, with 10 bases aligning to TRBD1. Looked up from germline, CDR1 is MNHNS and CDR2 is SASEGT. The CDR3 spans 17 residues. V shed 1 base, J shed 1 base, and the junction held 6 bases outside the gene matches. The CDR3 is CASSEGGQGKENTEAFF. The CDR3 nucleotides are TGTGCCAGCAGTGAAGGGGGACAGGGGAAGGAGAACACTGAAGCTTTCTTT.

With regard to this clone: At one boundary the junction diverges from the germline segment, which might be a read error. V is TRBV9 and J is TRBJ2-3; TRBD2 is a possible D gene (6 bases). From germline, CDR1 is SGDLS and CDR2 YYNGEE. The CDR3 has 18 amino acids. Here the CDR3 DNA reads TGTGCCAGCAGCGTACCCCGGTGGGGGGAATACAGCACAAATACGCAGTATTTT. Encoded protein: CASSVPRWGEYSTNTQYF. The variable domain in full, completed from reference TRBV9 and TRBJ2-3, reads DSGVTQTPKHLITATGQRVTLRCSPRSGDLSVYWYQQSLDQGLQFLIQYYNGEERAKGNILERFSAQQFPDLHSELNLSSLELGDSALYFCASSVPRWGEYSTNTQYFGPGTRLTVL.

CDR3 in DNA: TGTGCCAGCAGCCCTTCTACGGGACTAGCGGGCTACGAGCAGTACGTC. Amino acid sequence: CASSPSTGLAGYEQYV. J is TRBJ2-7 and V is TRBV28, with 12 bases identical to TRBD2. CDR3 length: 16 residues. The germline CDR1 and CDR2 sequences are MDHEN and SYDVKM. V lost 6 bases to trimming and J lost 3 bases; unmatched junction nucleotides: 9.

This clone was seen only a few times. J is TRBJ1-5 and V is TRBV2; TRBD1 agrees at 10 bases. Looked up from germline, CDR1 is SNHLY and CDR2 is FYNNEI. The CDR3 extends over 13 amino acids. The J segment lost 5 bases and the V segment lost 8 bases, leaving 3 bases of the junction unmatched. The CDR3 loop is CASLGTGDQPQHF. The DNA of the CDR3 is TGTGCCAGCTTGGGGACAGGGGATCAGCCCCAGCATTTT.

The chain is built from TRBV28 and TRBJ2-7, with TRBD1 as a possible D gene (6 bases). V dropped 6 bases and J dropped 6 bases, with 18 bases sitting between them. In germline, CDR1 is MDHEN, CDR2 SYDVKM. CDR3 length: 14 residues. Here the CDR3 reads CASSTWGPGSEQYF. DNA for the CDR3: TGTGCCAGCAGCACCTGGGGGCCGGGTAGCGAGCAGTACTTC.

The V call is TRBV19, the J call TRBJ1-5; TRBD1 agrees at 7 bases. This CDR3 region has 14 residues. Germline V gene data show CDR1 as LNHDA and CDR2 as SQIVND (reference sequence). Unmatched junction bases numbered 1, after V lost 5 bases and J lost 0 bases. CDR3 in amino acids: CASSEGASNQPQHF. Written as DNA, the CDR3 is TGTGCCAGTAGTGAGGGGGCTAGCAATCAGCCCCAGCATTTT.

The CDR3 loop is CASSILGTVSYEQYF. CDR3 bases: TGTGCCAGCAGCATTCTGGGGACAGTGTCCTACGAGCAGTACTTC. This chain connects TRBV28 to TRBJ2-7, with TRBD1 matching 7 bases. Germline V gene data show CDR1 as MDHEN and CDR2 as SYDVKM. This CDR3 is 15 amino acids long. The ends lost 6 bases at V and 1 base at J; junction bases unmatched: 9.